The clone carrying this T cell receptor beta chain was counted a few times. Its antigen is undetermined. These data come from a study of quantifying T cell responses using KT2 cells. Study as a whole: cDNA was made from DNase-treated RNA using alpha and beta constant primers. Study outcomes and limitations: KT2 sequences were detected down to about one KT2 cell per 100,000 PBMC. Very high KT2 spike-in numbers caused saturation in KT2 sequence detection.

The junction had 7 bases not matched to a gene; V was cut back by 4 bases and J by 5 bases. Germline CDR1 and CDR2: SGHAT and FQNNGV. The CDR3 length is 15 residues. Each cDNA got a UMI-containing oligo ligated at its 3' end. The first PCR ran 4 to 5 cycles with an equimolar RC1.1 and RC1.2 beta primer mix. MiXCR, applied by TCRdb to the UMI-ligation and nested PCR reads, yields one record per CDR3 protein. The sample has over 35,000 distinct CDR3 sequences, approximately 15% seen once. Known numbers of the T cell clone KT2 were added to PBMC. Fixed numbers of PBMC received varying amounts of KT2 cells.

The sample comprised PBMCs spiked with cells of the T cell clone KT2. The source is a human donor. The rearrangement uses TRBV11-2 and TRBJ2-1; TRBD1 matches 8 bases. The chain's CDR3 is CASSSGQGLDNEQFF. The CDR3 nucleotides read TGTGCCAGCAGCTCCGGACAGGGCTTGGACAATGAGCAGTTCTTC.